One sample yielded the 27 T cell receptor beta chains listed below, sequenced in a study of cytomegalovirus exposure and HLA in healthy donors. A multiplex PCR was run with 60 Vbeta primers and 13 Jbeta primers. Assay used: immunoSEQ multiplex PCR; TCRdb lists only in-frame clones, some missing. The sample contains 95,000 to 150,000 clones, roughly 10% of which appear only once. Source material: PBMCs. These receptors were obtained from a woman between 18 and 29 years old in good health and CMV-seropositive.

CDR3 nucleotide sequence: TGTGCCAGTAGCCCGCGGGGTATCACCTACGAGCAGTACTTC. Translation: CASSPRGITYEQYF. V is TRBV19 and J is TRBJ2-7; D is perhaps TRBD2 (6 bases). Between the trimmed V and J ends, which lost 6 bases and 2 bases, there was a span of 14 bases. The CDR3 has 14 amino acids. The germline V gene has CDR1 LNHDA and CDR2 SQIVND (reference sequence).

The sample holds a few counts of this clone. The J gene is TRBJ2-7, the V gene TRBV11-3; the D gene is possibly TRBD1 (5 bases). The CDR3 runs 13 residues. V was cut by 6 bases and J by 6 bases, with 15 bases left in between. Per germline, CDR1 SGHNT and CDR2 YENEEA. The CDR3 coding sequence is TGTGCCAGCAGTCAGACATTTACAGGCGAGCAGTACTTC. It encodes CASSQTFTGEQYF.

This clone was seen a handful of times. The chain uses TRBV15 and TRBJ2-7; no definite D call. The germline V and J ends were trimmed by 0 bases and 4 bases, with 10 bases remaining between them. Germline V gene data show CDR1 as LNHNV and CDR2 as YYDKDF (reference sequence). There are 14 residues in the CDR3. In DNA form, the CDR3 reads TGTGCCACCAGCAGAGAGGGCAGCCTTTACGAGCAGTACTTC. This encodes CATSREGSLYEQYF.

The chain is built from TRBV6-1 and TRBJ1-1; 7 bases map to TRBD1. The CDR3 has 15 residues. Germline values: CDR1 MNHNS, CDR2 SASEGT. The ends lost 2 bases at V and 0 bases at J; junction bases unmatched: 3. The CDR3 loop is CASSERGQLNTEAFF. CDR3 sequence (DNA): TGTGCCAGCAGTGAAAGGGGACAGTTGAACACTGAAGCTTTCTTT.

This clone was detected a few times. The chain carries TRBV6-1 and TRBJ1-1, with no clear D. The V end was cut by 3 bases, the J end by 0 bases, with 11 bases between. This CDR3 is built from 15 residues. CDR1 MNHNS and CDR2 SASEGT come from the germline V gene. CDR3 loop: CASSDPATMNTEAFF. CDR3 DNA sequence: TGTGCCAGCAGTGACCCGGCTACTATGAACACTGAAGCTTTCTTT.

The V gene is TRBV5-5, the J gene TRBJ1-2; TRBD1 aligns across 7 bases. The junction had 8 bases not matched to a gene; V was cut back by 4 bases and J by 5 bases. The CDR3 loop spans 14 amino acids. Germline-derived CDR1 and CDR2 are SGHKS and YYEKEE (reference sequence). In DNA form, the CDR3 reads TGTGCCAGCAGCGCGCCGGGACAGCGGTATGGCTACACCTTC. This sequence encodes CASSAPGQRYGYTF.

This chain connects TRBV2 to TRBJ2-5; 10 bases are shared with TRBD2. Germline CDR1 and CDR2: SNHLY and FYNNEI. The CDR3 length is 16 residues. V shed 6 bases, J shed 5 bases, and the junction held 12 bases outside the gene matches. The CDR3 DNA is TGTGCCAGCAGCGTAGCCACTAGCGGGGTCGGGGAGACCCAGTACTTC. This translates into CASSVATSGVGETQYF.

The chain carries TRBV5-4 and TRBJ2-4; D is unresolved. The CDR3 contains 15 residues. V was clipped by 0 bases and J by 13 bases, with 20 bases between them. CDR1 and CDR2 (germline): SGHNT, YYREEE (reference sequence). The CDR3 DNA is TGTGCCAGCAGCTTGGCAGTGGGCAGCCAGGATGGGCAGTACTTC. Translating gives CASSLAVGSQDGQYF.

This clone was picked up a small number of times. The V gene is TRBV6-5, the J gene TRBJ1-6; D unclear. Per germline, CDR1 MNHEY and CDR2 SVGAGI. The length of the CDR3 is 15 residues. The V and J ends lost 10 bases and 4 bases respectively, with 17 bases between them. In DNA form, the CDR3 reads TGTGCCACTGCGAGGGAGGGCCCTTATAATTCACCCCTCCACTTT. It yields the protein CATAREGPYNSPLHF.

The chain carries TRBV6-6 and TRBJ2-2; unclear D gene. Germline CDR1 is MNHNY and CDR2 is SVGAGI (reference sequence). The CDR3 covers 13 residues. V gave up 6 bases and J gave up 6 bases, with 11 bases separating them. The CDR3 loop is CASRPREAGELFF. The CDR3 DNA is TGTGCCAGCAGGCCGCGAGAGGCCGGGGAGCTGTTTTTT.

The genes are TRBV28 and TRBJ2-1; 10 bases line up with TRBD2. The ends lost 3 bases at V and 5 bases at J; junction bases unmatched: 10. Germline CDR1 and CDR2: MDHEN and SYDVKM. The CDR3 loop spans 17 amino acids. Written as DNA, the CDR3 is TGTGCCAGCAGTTTCCCGACTAGCGGGTGGCAAAACAATGAGCAGTTCTTC. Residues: CASSFPTSGWQNNEQFF. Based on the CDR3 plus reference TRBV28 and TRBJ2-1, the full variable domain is DVKVTQSSRYLVKRTGEKVFLECVQDMDHENMFWYRQDPGLGLRLIYFSYDVKMKEKGDIPEGYSVSREKKERFSLILESASTNQTSMYLCASSFPTSGWQNNEQFFGPGTRLTVL.

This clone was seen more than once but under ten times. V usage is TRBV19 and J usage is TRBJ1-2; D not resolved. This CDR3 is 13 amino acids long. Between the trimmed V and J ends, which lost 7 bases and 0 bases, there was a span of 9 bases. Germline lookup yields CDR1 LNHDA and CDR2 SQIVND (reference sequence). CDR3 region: CASNNGANYGYTF. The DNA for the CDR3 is TGTGCCAGTAACAATGGAGCTAACTATGGCTACACCTTC.

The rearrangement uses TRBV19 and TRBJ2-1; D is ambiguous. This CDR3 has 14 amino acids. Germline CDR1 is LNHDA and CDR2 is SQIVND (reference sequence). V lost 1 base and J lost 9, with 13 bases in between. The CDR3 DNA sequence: TGTGCCAGTAGTATAGGCCCTTCGCTCGGTGAGCAGTTCTTC. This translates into CASSIGPSLGEQFF. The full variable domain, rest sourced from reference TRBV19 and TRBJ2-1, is DGGITQSPKYLFRKEGQNVTLSCEQNLNHDAMYWYRQDPGQGLRLIYYSQIVNDFQKGDIAEGYSVSREKKESFPLTVTSAQKNPTAFYLCASSIGPSLGEQFFGPGTRLTVL.

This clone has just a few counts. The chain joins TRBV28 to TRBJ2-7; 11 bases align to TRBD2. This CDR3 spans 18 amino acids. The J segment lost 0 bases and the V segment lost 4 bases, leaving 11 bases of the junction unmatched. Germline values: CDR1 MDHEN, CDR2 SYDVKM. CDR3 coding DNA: TGTGCCAGCAGTTCAGCACTAGCGGGAGTGATTGGCTCCTACGAGCAGTACTTC. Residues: CASSSALAGVIGSYEQYF. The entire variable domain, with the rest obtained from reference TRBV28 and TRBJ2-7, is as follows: DVKVTQSSRYLVKRTGEKVFLECVQDMDHENMFWYRQDPGLGLRLIYFSYDVKMKEKGDIPEGYSVSREKKERFSLILESASTNQTSMYLCASSSALAGVIGSYEQYFGPGTRLTVT.

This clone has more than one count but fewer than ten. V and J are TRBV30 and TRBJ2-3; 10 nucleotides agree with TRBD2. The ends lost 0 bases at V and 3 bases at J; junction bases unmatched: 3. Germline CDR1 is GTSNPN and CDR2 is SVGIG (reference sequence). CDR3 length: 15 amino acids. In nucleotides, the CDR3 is TGTGCCTGGAGTGTTGGAGCGGGAGGGACAGATACGCAGTATTTT. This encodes CAWSVGAGGTDTQYF.

This CDR3 is CASIRGLNTGELFF. CDR3 coding DNA: TGTGCCAGCATCAGGGGGCTGAACACCGGGGAGCTGTTTTTT. The genes are TRBV2 and TRBJ2-2, with 8 bases aligning to TRBD1. The CDR3 loop spans 14 amino acids. CDR1 is SNHLY, CDR2 FYNNEI, per germline. The junction had 2 bases not matched to a gene; V was cut back by 7 bases and J by 1 base.

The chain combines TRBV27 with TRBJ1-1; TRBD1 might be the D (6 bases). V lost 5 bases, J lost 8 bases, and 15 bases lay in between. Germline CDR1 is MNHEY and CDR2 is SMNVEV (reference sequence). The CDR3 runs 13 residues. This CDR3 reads CASSDPGTTEAFF. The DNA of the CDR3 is TGTGCCAGCAGTGACCCTGGGACAACCGAAGCTTTCTTT.

Here the CDR3 DNA reads TGTGCCATCAGTGATGGCAGGACCGGGGAGCTGTTTTTT. Its translation is CAISDGRTGELFF. This rearrangement joins TRBV10-3 to TRBJ2-2; D is ambiguous. The CDR3 consists of 13 residues. In germline, CDR1 is ENHRY, CDR2 SYGVKD. Trimming removed 3 bases at V and 5 bases at J, with 7 bases between.

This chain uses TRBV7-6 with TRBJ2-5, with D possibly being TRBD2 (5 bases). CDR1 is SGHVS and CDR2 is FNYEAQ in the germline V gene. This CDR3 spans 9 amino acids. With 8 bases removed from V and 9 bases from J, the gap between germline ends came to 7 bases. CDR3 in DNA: TGTGCCAGCGGGAGTCCCCAGTACTTC. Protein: CASGSPQYF.

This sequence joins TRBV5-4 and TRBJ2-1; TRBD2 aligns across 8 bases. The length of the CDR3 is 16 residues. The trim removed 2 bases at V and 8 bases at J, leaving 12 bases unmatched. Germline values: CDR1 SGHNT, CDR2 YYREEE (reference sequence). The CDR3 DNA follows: TGTGCCAGCAGCTTCGGGCTGAGCGGGAGTATCTATGAGCAGTTCTTC. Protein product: CASSFGLSGSIYEQFF.

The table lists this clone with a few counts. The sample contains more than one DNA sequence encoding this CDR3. CDR3 in amino acids: CSVLKSVGGLTDTQYF. For the CDR3, the DNA is TGCAGCGTTTTGAAGTCGGTGGGAGGCCTCACAGATACGCAGTATTTT. This rearrangement joins TRBV29-1 to TRBJ2-3, with D possibly matching TRBD2 (6 bases). Trimming left V 5 bases short and J 2 bases short, with 20 bases between. The germline gives CDR1 SQVTM, CDR2 ANQGSEA. This CDR3 contains 16 residues.

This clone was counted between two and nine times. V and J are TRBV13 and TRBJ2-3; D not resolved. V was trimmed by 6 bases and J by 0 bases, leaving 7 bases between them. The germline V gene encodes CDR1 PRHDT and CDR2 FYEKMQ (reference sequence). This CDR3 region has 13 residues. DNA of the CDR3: TGTGCCAGCAGTCGTACTAGCACAGATACGCAGTATTTT. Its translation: CASSRTSTDTQYF.

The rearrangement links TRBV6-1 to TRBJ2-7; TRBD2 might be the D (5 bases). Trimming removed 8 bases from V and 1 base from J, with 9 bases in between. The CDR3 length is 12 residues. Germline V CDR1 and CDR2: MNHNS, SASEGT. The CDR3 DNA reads TGTGCCAGCGGGAGAGGATCCTACGAGCAGTACTTC. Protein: CASGRGSYEQYF.

The CDR3 is CASSGGSSYNSPLHF. The CDR3 coding sequence is TGTGCCAGCAGCGGTGGGAGCTCCTATAATTCACCCCTCCACTTT. This chain uses TRBV9 with TRBJ1-6; D is unclear. Per germline, CDR1 SGDLS and CDR2 YYNGEE. CDR3 length: 15 residues. Between the trimmed V and J ends, which lost 3 bases and 0 bases, there was a span of 7 bases. Complete variable domain (other parts from reference TRBV9 and TRBJ1-6): DSGVTQTPKHLITATGQRVTLRCSPRSGDLSVYWYQQSLDQGLQFLIQYYNGEERAKGNILERFSAQQFPDLHSELNLSSLELGDSALYFCASSGGSSYNSPLHFGNGTRLTVT.

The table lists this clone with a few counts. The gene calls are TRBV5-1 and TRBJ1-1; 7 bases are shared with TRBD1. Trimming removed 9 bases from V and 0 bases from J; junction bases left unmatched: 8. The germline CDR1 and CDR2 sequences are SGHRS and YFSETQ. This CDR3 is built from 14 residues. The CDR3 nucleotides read TGCGCCACCCGTTCAGGGGGATTGAACACTGAAGCTTTCTTT. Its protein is CATRSGGLNTEAFF.

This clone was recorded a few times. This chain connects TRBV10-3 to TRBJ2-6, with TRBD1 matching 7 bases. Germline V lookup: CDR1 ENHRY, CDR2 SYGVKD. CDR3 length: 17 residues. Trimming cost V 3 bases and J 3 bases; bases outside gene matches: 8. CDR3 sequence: CAISDPGQTLGANVLTF. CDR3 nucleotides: TGTGCCATCAGTGATCCGGGACAGACCCTTGGGGCCAACGTCCTGACTTTC.

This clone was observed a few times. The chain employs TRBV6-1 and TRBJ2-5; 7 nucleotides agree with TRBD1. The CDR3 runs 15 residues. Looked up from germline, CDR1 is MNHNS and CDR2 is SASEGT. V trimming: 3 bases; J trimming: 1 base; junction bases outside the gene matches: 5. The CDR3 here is CASSEEAGGQETQYF. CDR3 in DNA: TGTGCCAGCAGTGAGGAGGCAGGGGGCCAAGAGACCCAGTACTTC.